What follows are 32 T cell receptor beta chains derived from one specimen sequenced in a study of blood T cells in healthy people across ages. A second 7 to 11 cycle PCR used barcoded and J-beta primers. TCRdb re-called the 5' RACE reads through MiXCR, storing one row per CDR3 protein. This table has 580,000 or so distinct CDR3 sequences, roughly 48% appearing once. The sequencing input was blood. The receptors here all came from a man at least 80 years old in good health.

The chain links TRBV20-1 to TRBJ1-1; D is unclear. In germline, CDR1 is DFQATT, CDR2 SNEGSKA (reference sequence). This CDR3 is built from 13 residues. V dropped 3 bases and J dropped 1 base, with 9 bases sitting between them. The CDR3 reads CSARVAGNTEAFF. The CDR3 DNA sequence: TGCAGTGCTAGGGTCGCTGGGAACACTGAAGCTTTCTTT.

The sample holds a few counts of this clonotype. V and J are TRBV9 and TRBJ2-6; D is possibly TRBD1 or TRBD2 (5 bases each). There are 16 residues in the CDR3. Germline V gene sequence: CDR1 SGDLS, CDR2 YYNGEE. Trimming removed 4 bases at V and 0 bases at J, with 11 bases between. The CDR3 nucleotides are TGTGCCAGCAGCCTGGGACCGAACTCTGGGGCCAACGTCCTGACTTTC. This encodes CASSLGPNSGANVLTF.

The chain recombines TRBV7-2 with TRBJ1-4; D is perhaps TRBD1 (5 bases). V lost 4 bases to trimming and J lost 0 bases, with 12 bases between them. Germline V gene sequence: CDR1 SGHTA, CDR2 FQGNSA. The CDR3 contains 16 residues. The CDR3 region has the DNA TGTGCCAGCAGCTCCGACAGAGGTGCAACTAATGAAAAACTGTTTTTT. Translation gives CASSSDRGATNEKLFF.

The rearrangement joins TRBV30 to TRBJ1-1; no firm D call. The CDR3 runs 14 residues. The germline V gene encodes CDR1 GTSNPN and CDR2 SVGIG (reference sequence). Trimming shortened V by 2 bases and J by 6 bases, and 16 bases separated the two germline ends. The CDR3 here is CAWSLLSGFAEAFF. The CDR3 region has the DNA TGTGCCTGGAGTCTCCTCAGTGGATTCGCTGAAGCTTTCTTT.

The CDR3 DNA follows: TGTGCCAGCAGCTCGAGTGGGGGCGTTTCATACGAGCAGTACTTC. Translation: CASSSSGGVSYEQYF. The J gene is TRBJ2-7, the V gene TRBV7-2, with D possibly being TRBD1 (6 bases). Germline V gene lookup returns CDR1 SGHTA and CDR2 FQGNSA. This CDR3 spans 15 amino acids. Trimming removed 4 bases from V and 4 bases from J, with 17 bases in between.

This clonotype was seen only a few times. This could be a read error, since a much larger clone is one nucleotide away. The J gene is TRBJ2-1, the V gene TRBV18; D not resolved. The J call may be faulty, since TRBJ2-7 better matches the DNA end. Germline loops: CDR1 KGHSH, CDR2 LQKENI. The length of the CDR3 is 15 residues. CDR3 coding DNA: TGTGCCAGCTCGCCAACAAGGAGCTCCTACAATGAGCAGTACTTC. It encodes CASSPTRSSYNEQYF.

V gene TRBV11-2 combines with J gene TRBJ2-1; 7 bases are shared with TRBD2. This CDR3 spans 14 amino acids. V lost 5 bases to trimming and J lost 6 bases; unmatched junction nucleotides: 7. Germline assignment: CDR1 SGHAT and CDR2 FQNNGV. The chain's CDR3 is CASSTAGSFNEQFF. CDR3 sequence (DNA): TGTGCCAGCAGCACAGCGGGAAGCTTCAATGAGCAGTTCTTC.

The genes are TRBV2 and TRBJ1-2; D may be TRBD1 (6 bases). Germline-derived CDR1 and CDR2 are SNHLY and FYNNEI. Trimming left V 5 bases short and J 3 bases short, with 13 bases between. This CDR3 has 14 amino acids. Here the CDR3 DNA reads TGTGCCAGCAGTAACGACAGGAGAGACTATGGCTACACCTTC. This encodes CASSNDRRDYGYTF.

This clonotype was picked up many times. CDR3 coding DNA: TGCAGTAAATCGACAGGGAGGACCTACGAGCAGTACTTC. This translates into CSKSTGRTYEQYF. This chain uses TRBV20-1 with TRBJ2-7; maybe TRBD1 (7 bases). This CDR3 is 13 amino acids long. The V gene's germline CDR1 is DFQATT and CDR2 SNEGSKA (reference sequence). Trimming shortened V by 8 bases and J by 2 bases, and 16 bases separated the two germline ends.

The chain employs TRBV12-3 or TRBV12-4 and TRBJ2-6; perhaps TRBD1 as D (5 bases). This CDR3 has 17 residues. Between the trimmed V and J ends, which lost 7 bases and 0 bases, there was a span of 16 bases. CDR3 nucleotides: TGTGCCAGCATGGGGCAGTTCGCCCTCTCTGGGGCCAACGTCCTGACTTTC. Its translation: CASMGQFALSGANVLTF.

The V and J genes are TRBV5-8 and TRBJ1-6; D remains ambiguous. CDR3 length equals 16 residues. CDR1 and CDR2 from the germline V gene are SGHTS and YDEGEE. Trimming cost V 2 bases and J 7 bases, with 16 bases left between them. The CDR3 loop reads CASSFLFGSENSPLHF. The CDR3 DNA follows: TGTGCCAGCAGCTTCTTATTTGGGTCGGAGAATTCACCCCTCCACTTT.

The chain uses TRBV7-6 and TRBJ2-5; TRBD2 matches 8 bases. Losses at the gene ends were 6 bases for V and 1 base for J; bases not matched to a gene: 7. The CDR3 runs 15 residues. Germline CDR1 is SGHVS and CDR2 is FNYEAQ. The CDR3 sequence is CASSRGGRAQETQYF. Written as DNA, the CDR3 is TGTGCCAGCAGTCGGGGGGGAAGGGCCCAAGAGACCCAGTACTTC.

V gene TRBV29-1 combines with J gene TRBJ2-5, with 7 bases matching TRBD2. Germline trimming cut 5 bases from V and 3 bases from J; bases unmatched to any gene: 9. Per the germline V gene, CDR1 is SQVTM and CDR2 is ANQGSEA. The CDR3 is made up of 14 amino acids. CDR3 sequence (DNA): TGCAGCGTTAGGAGGCCAGCGGGGAAAGAGACCCAGTACTTC. Its translation: CSVRRPAGKETQYF.

J is TRBJ2-1 and V is TRBV20-1, with 7 positions matching TRBD2. Germline V gene data show CDR1 as DFQATT and CDR2 as SNEGSKA (reference sequence). The CDR3 sequence is 18 residues long. Trimming cost V 0 bases and J 4 bases; bases outside gene matches: 15. The DNA of the CDR3 is TGCAGTGCTAGAGATGACCAGACTTCTAGCGGCCTATACAATGAGCAGTTCTTC. The encoded protein is CSARDDQTSSGLYNEQFF.

J is TRBJ2-3 and V is TRBV5-1, with D unclear. V was clipped by 0 bases and J by 1 base, with 9 bases between them. The CDR3 is 15 amino acids. Germline V gene data show CDR1 as SGHRS and CDR2 as YFSETQ. The CDR3 DNA reads TGCGCCAGCAGCTTGGTCGTCCATGGCACAGATACGCAGTATTTT. It is translated as CASSLVVHGTDTQYF. The complete variable domain, with remaining parts taken from reference TRBV5-1 and TRBJ2-3, reads KAGVTQTPRYLIKTRGQQVTLSCSPISGHRSVSWYQQTPGQGLQFLFEYFSETQRNKGNFPGRFSGRQFSNSRSEMNVSTLELGDSALYLCASSLVVHGTDTQYFGPGTRLTVL.

This chain connects TRBV7-2 to TRBJ2-6; D remains unclear. CDR1 SGHTA and CDR2 FQGNSA come from the germline V gene. This CDR3 has 17 residues. The V gene lost 1 base and the J gene lost 0 bases, with 10 bases spanning the gap. CDR3 DNA sequence: TGTGCCAGCAGCTTAGTTTCGGGTAACTCTGGGGCCAACGTCCTGACTTTC. As protein: CASSLVSGNSGANVLTF.

This clonotype was recorded a few times. V gene TRBV4-2 combines with J gene TRBJ2-5; tentatively, D is TRBD2 (6 bases). CDR1 is LGHNA and CDR2 is YNFKEQ in the germline V gene. V was trimmed by 5 bases and J by 4 bases, leaving 20 bases between them. CDR3 length equals 16 residues. In nucleotides, the CDR3 is TGTGCCAGCAGCAACCTAGCTGGAGGGCGCACAGAGACCCAGTACTTC. Its translation: CASSNLAGGRTETQYF.

The chain carries TRBV6-2 or TRBV6-3 and TRBJ2-6; D possibly corresponds to TRBD2 (5 bases). The germline V gene has CDR1 MNHEY and CDR2 SVGEGT. V lost 7 bases, J lost 3 bases, and 16 bases lay in between. This CDR3 spans 16 amino acids. The CDR3 DNA reads TGTGCCAGCACCAAAAGCGGACGAGGTGGGGCCAACGTCCTGACTTTC. Translated, it gives CASTKSGRGGANVLTF.

This chain connects TRBV7-3 to TRBJ2-1, with 8 nucleotides matching TRBD1. The CDR3 covers 13 residues. V shed 3 bases and J 10 bases; nucleotides not matched to a gene: 5. Germline lookup yields CDR1 SGHTA and CDR2 FQGTGA. CDR3 bases: TGTGCCAGCAGCTTGCCCGGGACAGGAGAGCAGTTCTTC. It specifies CASSLPGTGEQFF.

This clonotype was detected ten times or more. The chain links TRBV29-1 to TRBJ1-2, with 9 bases fitting TRBD1. V shed 2 bases, J shed 8 bases, and the junction held 9 bases outside the gene matches. Germline V gene data show CDR1 as SQVTM and CDR2 as ANQGSEA. CDR3 size: 14 residues. The CDR3 reads CSVETTGTGRGYTF. The CDR3 coding sequence is TGCAGCGTTGAAACCACCGGGACAGGGAGAGGCTACACCTTC. The whole variable domain, remainder taken from reference TRBV29-1 and TRBJ1-2, is SAVISQKPSRDICQRGTSLTIQCQVDSQVTMMFWYRQQPGQSLTLIATANQGSEATYESGFVIDKFPISRPNLTFSTLTVSNMSPEDSSIYLCSVETTGTGRGYTFGSGTRLTVV.

Note on this clonotype: A much larger clone lies a single base off, so this may be a read error. The chain has TRBV6-6 and TRBJ2-1; perhaps TRBD2 as D (6 bases). This CDR3 is built from 14 residues. Germline lookup yields CDR1 MNHNY and CDR2 SVGAGI (reference sequence). The CDR3 protein is CVSRTGTYYNEQFF. The DNA for the CDR3 is TGTGTCAGCAGGACCGGGACTTACTACAATGAGCAGTTCTTC.

V gene TRBV5-1 combines with J gene TRBJ2-4; the D gene is possibly TRBD1 (5 bases). In germline, CDR1 is SGHRS, CDR2 YFSETQ. This CDR3 spans 14 amino acids. Trimming cost V 3 bases and J 0 bases, with 7 bases left between them. The DNA of the CDR3 is TGCGCCAGCAGCTCGACAGTAGCCAAAAACATTCAGTACTTC. Its protein product is CASSSTVAKNIQYF.

With respect to this clonotype: One end of the junction varies from germline; a read error may be responsible. The V and J genes are TRBV6-6 and TRBJ1-1, with 11 bases that match TRBD1. CDR1 MNHNY and CDR2 SVGAGI come from the germline V gene (reference sequence). The length of the CDR3 is 15 residues. The CDR3, as DNA: TGTGCCGGCAGTCCCCGAGGGACAGGGGGGACTGAAGCTTTCTTT. Translation gives CAGSPRGTGGTEAFF.

CDR3 nucleotides: TGTGCCAGCAGCCTAATAGGGGGTCAATATGGCTACACCTTC. This sequence encodes CASSLIGGQYGYTF. The chain carries TRBV7-8 and TRBJ1-2, with D tentatively TRBD1 (6 bases). Trimming stripped 5 bases from V and 5 bases from J, with 15 bases between. CDR1 SGHVS and CDR2 FQNEAQ come from the germline V gene. This CDR3 region has 14 residues.

This chain uses TRBV27 with TRBJ2-2; 8 bases align to TRBD2. The CDR3 is 18 amino acids. Germline CDR1 MNHEY, CDR2 SMNVEV (reference sequence). V lost 4 bases, J lost 5 bases, and 15 bases stayed unmatched. The CDR3 loop reads CASSYGGGRVGGTGELFF. The CDR3, as DNA: TGTGCCAGCAGTTACGGGGGGGGCAGGGTCGGTGGGACCGGGGAGCTGTTTTTT.

The V and J genes are TRBV5-6 and TRBJ2-3; D is perhaps TRBD1 (5 bases). Germline-derived CDR1 and CDR2 are SGHDT and YYEEEE. The V end lost 2 bases, the J end lost 0 bases, and 10 bases lay between the germline ends. The CDR3 runs 15 residues. The CDR3 loop reads CASSLFGASTDTQYF. The DNA of the CDR3 is TGTGCCAGCAGCTTATTTGGGGCTAGCACAGATACGCAGTATTTT. Based on the CDR3 plus reference TRBV5-6 and TRBJ2-3, the full variable domain is DAGVTQSPTHLIKTRGQQVTLRCSPKSGHDTVSWYQQALGQGPQFIFQYYEEEERQRGNFPDRFSGHQFPNYSSELNVNALLLGDSALYLCASSLFGASTDTQYFGPGTRLTVL.

This clonotype showed up just a few times. The V call is TRBV29-1, the J call TRBJ2-4; 8 bases are a match to TRBD1. The CDR3 sequence is 14 residues long. With 4 bases clipped from V and 0 bases from J, the junction kept 2 bases outside the gene matches. CDR1 and CDR2 (germline): SQVTM, ANQGSEA. This chain's CDR3 is CSVGDRLAKNIQYF. In DNA, the CDR3 is TGCAGCGTTGGGGACAGGTTAGCCAAAAACATTCAGTACTTC.

Of note for this clonotype: A much larger clone differs by one base, so this may be a read error. This chain joins TRBV14 and TRBJ1-6; TRBD1 agrees at 8 bases. With V trimmed by 6 bases and J by 11 bases, 12 bases remained unmatched. The V gene's germline CDR1 is SGHDN and CDR2 FVKESK. This CDR3 has 15 residues. Written as DNA, the CDR3 is TGTGCCAGCAGTTCCAGGGGGCCTTTGAATGCACCCCTCCACTTT. It encodes CASSSRGPLNAPLHF.

The chain links TRBV29-1 to TRBJ2-6, with TRBD2 as a possible D gene (6 bases). Deletions cut 6 bases from V and 1 base from J, with 13 bases between. The CDR3 is 15 residues long. CDR1 and CDR2 from the germline V gene are SQVTM and ANQGSEA. CDR3 amino acids: CSVDGGISGANVLTF. The CDR3 DNA is TGCAGCGTGGACGGGGGTATTTCTGGGGCCAACGTCCTGACTTTC.

This clonotype was recorded many times. This chain connects TRBV6-5 to TRBJ2-7; the D gene is possibly TRBD2 (6 bases). Trimming took off 2 bases at V and 1 base at J, with 12 bases between the two ends. The germline gives CDR1 MNHEY, CDR2 SVGAGI. The CDR3 is made up of 15 amino acids. The CDR3 DNA is TGTGCCAGCAGTTACCGCCGGGGACTTTCCTACGAGCAGTACTTC. Translating gives CASSYRRGLSYEQYF.

This clonotype was observed a handful of times. J is TRBJ2-1 and V is TRBV9, with 10 bases fitting TRBD2. The CDR3 covers 15 residues. The germline gives CDR1 SGDLS, CDR2 YYNGEE. Unmatched junction bases numbered 3, after V lost 2 bases and J lost 4 bases. CDR3 residues: CASSVTSGIYNEQFF. The DNA of the CDR3 is TGTGCCAGCAGCGTCACTAGCGGGATATACAATGAGCAGTTCTTC.

The V and J genes are TRBV5-1 and TRBJ2-3; 13 bases align to TRBD2. The germline CDR1 and CDR2 sequences are SGHRS and YFSETQ. V shed 4 bases and J 4 bases; nucleotides not matched to a gene: 6. CDR3 length: 16 residues. The CDR3 region is CASSPGLAGAPDTQYF. In nucleotides, the CDR3 is TGCGCCAGCAGCCCCGGACTAGCGGGAGCCCCAGATACGCAGTATTTT.